These 15 T cell receptor beta chains share one sample of origin, sequenced in a study of cytomegalovirus exposure and HLA in healthy donors. Primers: 60 Vbeta forward and 13 Jbeta reverse. The method was immunoSEQ multiplex PCR; TCRdb's version includes in-frame clones alone and lacks a portion of them. In the table there are 150,000 to 200,000 clones, 60% to 80% of which are singletons. Sequencing was performed on PBMCs. Receptor source: a woman aged 45-59 years in good health and CMV-seropositive.

This chain joins TRBV9 and TRBJ2-5; a weak D match, TRBD1 (6 bases). CDR1 is SGDLS and CDR2 is YYNGEE in the germline V gene. Trimming left V 4 bases short and J 5 bases short, with 15 bases between. The length of the CDR3 is 14 residues. The CDR3, as DNA: TGTGCCAGCAGCCCGGGGACACCGGGGGAGACCCAGTACTTC. Amino acids: CASSPGTPGETQYF.

V usage is TRBV11-2 and J usage is TRBJ1-1, with 7 bases matching TRBD1. Germline assignment: CDR1 SGHAT and CDR2 FQNNGV. The length of the CDR3 is 13 residues. The junction had 8 bases not matched to a gene; V was cut back by 2 bases and J by 11 bases. The DNA of the CDR3 is TGTGCCAGCAGCTTAACAGGGGCCCGGTGGGCTTTCTTT. Amino acids: CASSLTGARWAFF.

The CDR3 coding sequence is TGTGCCAGCACCTCTAGCACAGATACGCAGTATTTT. Translated: CASTSSTDTQYF. V gene TRBV7-9 combines with J gene TRBJ2-3; D gene unclear. This CDR3 is 12 amino acids long. Germline V gene sequence: CDR1 SEHNR, CDR2 FQNEAQ (reference sequence). The V and J ends lost 7 bases and 0 bases respectively, with 5 bases between them. Drawing the rest from reference TRBV7-9 and TRBJ2-3, the complete variable domain is DTGVSQNPRHKITKRGQNVTFRCDPISEHNRLYWYRQTLGQGPEFLTYFQNEAQLEKSRLLSDRFSAERPKGSFSTLEIQRTEQGDSAMYLCASTSSTDTQYFGPGTRLTVL.

The chain joins TRBV5-1 to TRBJ2-2, with D perhaps matching TRBD1 (5 bases). CDR1 is SGHRS and CDR2 is YFSETQ in the germline V gene. This CDR3 comprises 15 residues. V gave up 0 bases and J gave up 4 bases, with 10 bases separating them. The CDR3 here is CASSLEGHTTGELFF. In nucleotides, the CDR3 is TGCGCCAGCAGCTTGGAGGGGCATACCACCGGGGAGCTGTTTTTT.

V and J are TRBV29-1 and TRBJ2-7; TRBD1 is a possible D gene (8 bases). Trimming left V 1 base short and J 3 bases short, with 13 bases between. From germline, CDR1 is SQVTM and CDR2 ANQGSEA. This CDR3 has 14 residues. The CDR3 protein is CSVEGTGRDYEQYF. In nucleotides, the CDR3 is TGCAGCGTTGAAGGGACAGGGAGGGACTACGAGCAGTACTTC.

V usage is TRBV27 and J usage is TRBJ2-2; 7 nucleotides line up with TRBD1. This CDR3 has 14 amino acids. V dropped 6 bases and J dropped 1; count of bases not matched to a gene: 2. From germline, CDR1 is MNHEY and CDR2 SMNVEV (reference sequence). CDR3 sequence (DNA): TGTGCCAGCAGACAGGGGAGGAACACCGGGGAGCTGTTTTTT. The encoded protein is CASRQGRNTGELFF.

This chain connects TRBV2 to TRBJ2-1; TRBD2 matches 14 bases. The germline V gene encodes CDR1 SNHLY and CDR2 FYNNEI. V was pared by 6 bases and J by 6 bases, with 4 bases of the junction left unmatched. CDR3 length: 15 amino acids. This chain's CDR3 is CASSPTSGGANEQFF. The CDR3 region has the DNA TGTGCCAGCAGCCCGACTAGCGGGGGGGCCAATGAGCAGTTCTTC.

The table lists this clone with a count of one. The CDR3 protein is CASSQDTTGARQPQHF. The CDR3 coding sequence is TGCGCCAGCAGCCAAGATACGACAGGGGCCAGGCAGCCCCAGCATTTT. The chain recombines TRBV4-1 with TRBJ1-5; 8 bases map to TRBD1. This CDR3 region has 16 residues. Trimming at V came to 0 bases and at J to 7 bases, leaving 8 bases not matched to a gene. Per germline, CDR1 MGHRA and CDR2 YSYEKL.

V and J are TRBV6-5 and TRBJ2-5, with D unclear. The V gene lost 7 bases and the J gene lost 3 bases, with 6 bases spanning the gap. The CDR3 sequence is 11 residues long. Germline CDR1 MNHEY, CDR2 SVGAGI. The CDR3 DNA follows: TGTGCCAGCACCCGAGAAGAGACCCAGTACTTC. It encodes CASTREETQYF.

The chain has TRBV6-5 and TRBJ1-3; D gene ambiguous. Germline CDR1 MNHEY, CDR2 SVGAGI. The V and J ends lost 6 bases and 0 bases respectively, with 12 bases between them. The CDR3 loop spans 15 amino acids. As DNA, the CDR3 is TGTGCCAGCAGAGGAGATCCTTTCTCTGGAAACACCATATATTTT. Translating it yields CASRGDPFSGNTIYF.

The V and J genes are TRBV6-1 and TRBJ1-2; 7 nucleotides agree with TRBD1. Germline CDR1 MNHNS, CDR2 SASEGT. V gave up 2 bases and J gave up 7 bases; unmatched junction bases: 4. This CDR3 has 13 residues. This chain's CDR3 is CASSERDSSGYTF. The CDR3 coding sequence is TGTGCCAGCAGTGAAAGGGACAGTAGTGGCTACACCTTC.

This clone was detected a few times. The gene calls are TRBV13 and TRBJ2-5, with 11 bases identical to TRBD2. This CDR3 region has 17 residues. V was pared by 3 bases and J by 7 bases, with 13 bases of the junction left unmatched. Per germline, CDR1 PRHDT and CDR2 FYEKMQ (reference sequence). DNA of the CDR3: TGTGCCAGCAGCTTGGGAACTAGCGGGGGTACCCCACGGACCCAGTACTTC. Protein sequence: CASSLGTSGGTPRTQYF.

This clone was found a few times. V usage is TRBV5-1 and J usage is TRBJ2-1; 12 bases map to TRBD2. The CDR3 contains 14 residues. Germline V CDR1 and CDR2: SGHRS, YFSETQ. V dropped 9 bases and J dropped 1; count of bases not matched to a gene: 2. The DNA for the CDR3 is TGCGCCACCACTAGCGGGGGGTCCTACAATGAGCAGTTCTTC. Protein product: CATTSGGSYNEQFF.

The V call is TRBV30, the J call TRBJ2-3, with 8 bases fitting TRBD2. The CDR3 length is 15 residues. The germline gives CDR1 GTSNPN, CDR2 SVGIG (reference sequence). V lost 1 base, J lost 2 bases, and 5 bases stayed unmatched. Here the CDR3 reads CAWSGSGGFTDTQYF. CDR3 sequence (DNA): TGTGCCTGGAGTGGATCGGGGGGGTTCACAGATACGCAGTATTTT.

This clone occurred once. The chain carries TRBV7-3 and TRBJ1-1; 9 nucleotides agree with TRBD1. V lost 3 bases to trimming and J lost 10 bases; unmatched junction nucleotides: 9. Looked up from germline, CDR1 is SGHTA and CDR2 is FQGTGA. This CDR3 spans 14 amino acids. CDR3 DNA sequence: TGTGCCAGCAGCTTTACGGGACAGGGCGAGAGAGCTTTCTTT. The encoded protein is CASSFTGQGERAFF.